The clone carrying this T cell receptor (beta chain) was counted a single time. Its target is not known. The protocol was immunoSEQ multiplex PCR, while the TCRdb copy is restricted to in-frame clones and leaves out a portion. The sample lists about 140,000 clones, roughly nine tenths occurring once. This specimen belongs to a study of T cell responses to AZD1222 COVID-19 vaccine. Study results and caveats: Only 5 or 6 people who got AZD1222 tested seropositive at baseline. Close to half of all spike-specific TCRs reportedly target regions of the variants that are unmutated. The donor cohort was predominantly white British with a female majority, and clonal diversity may have been underestimated.

From germline, CDR1 is GTSNPN and CDR2 SVGIG (reference sequence). V was pared by 4 bases and J by 7 bases, with 10 bases between. The CDR3 sequence is 11 residues long. Sequencing used peripheral blood, obtained on day 0 of AZD1222 vaccination. This chain uses TRBV30 with TRBJ1-2; no reliable D call. The source is an adult in good health. CDR3 region: CAWMHWIGYTF. As DNA, the CDR3 is TGTGCCTGGATGCACTGGATTGGCTACACCTTC.